The 19 T cell receptor beta chains listed next were all sequenced from one sample in a study of CD8 T cells in ankylosing spondylitis. TCRdb redid the calling of the 5' RACE reads with MiXCR, one entry per CDR3 protein. The sample lists approximately 220,000 distinct CDR3 sequences, more than 25% seen once, with under 8% in the top ten. Sequencing used blood, either unsorted or a sorted T cell fraction (not recorded which). The receptor source for this set is a male donor with ankylosing spondylitis or in good health (not recorded which).

This clonotype was observed at least ten times. The chain couples TRBV6-1 to TRBJ1-5, with D hard to call. Germline V gene data show CDR1 as MNHNS and CDR2 as SASEGT. This CDR3 is built from 15 residues. Between the trimmed V and J ends, which lost 5 bases and 0 bases, there was a span of 11 bases. CDR3 sequence reads: CASSITENSNQPQHF. The CDR3 bases are TGTGCCAGCAGTATAACAGAAAATAGCAATCAGCCCCAGCATTTT.

This clonotype was counted a few times. The chain couples TRBV30 to TRBJ1-3, with D tentatively TRBD1 (6 bases). There are 13 residues in the CDR3. Between the trimmed V and J ends, which lost 6 bases and 2 bases, there was a span of 11 bases. Germline loops: CDR1 GTSNPN, CDR2 SVGIG (reference sequence). CDR3: CACWNRAGNTIYF. DNA of the CDR3: TGTGCCTGCTGGAACAGGGCTGGAAACACCATATATTTT. The full variable domain, its missing parts supplied by reference TRBV30 and TRBJ1-3, is SQTIHQWPATLVQPVGSPLSLECTVEGTSNPNLYWYRQAAGRGLQLLFYSVGIGQISSEVPQNLSASRPQDRQFILSSKKLLLSDSGFYLCACWNRAGNTIYFGEGSWLTVV.

The V call is TRBV29-1, the J call TRBJ2-3; no clear D. There are 14 residues in the CDR3. The V end was cut by 4 bases, the J end by 2 bases, with 13 bases between. Germline CDR1 and CDR2: SQVTM and ANQGSEA. This chain's CDR3 is CSVARPPSTDTQYF. The CDR3 DNA sequence: TGCAGCGTTGCACGGCCGCCGTCCACAGATACGCAGTATTTT.

The chain employs TRBV5-1 and TRBJ2-5; D unclear. Germline CDR1 reads SGHRS; CDR2 reads YFSETQ. V was clipped by 1 base and J by 2 bases, with 9 bases between them. The CDR3 runs to 14 residues. As DNA, the CDR3 is TGCGCCAGCAGCTTGAACACCAAACAAGAGACCCAGTACTTC. It specifies CASSLNTKQETQYF. Looking up the rest from reference TRBV5-1 and TRBJ2-5 gives the full variable domain: KAGVTQTPRYLIKTRGQQVTLSCSPISGHRSVSWYQQTPGQGLQFLFEYFSETQRNKGNFPGRFSGRQFSNSRSEMNVSTLELGDSALYLCASSLNTKQETQYFGPGTRLLVL.

The V and J genes are TRBV10-3 and TRBJ2-1; 7 bases align to TRBD1. Germline-derived CDR1 and CDR2 are ENHRY and SYGVKD. CDR3 length: 12 amino acids. J was trimmed by 8 bases and V by 6 bases; bases with no gene match: 4. The CDR3 DNA follows: TGTGCCATCAGAGACAGGGTCGATGAGCAGTTCTTC. This codes for CAIRDRVDEQFF.

This clonotype was counted at least ten times. The chain joins TRBV20-1 to TRBJ2-2; D may be TRBD2 (6 bases). CDR1 and CDR2 from the germline V gene are DFQATT and SNEGSKA (reference sequence). V was trimmed by 6 bases and J by 2 bases, leaving 16 bases between them. The CDR3 consists of 15 residues. CDR3 DNA sequence: TGCAGTGCCCACCCCCGGGAGCCCAACACCGGGGAGCTGTTTTTT. Translated, it gives CSAHPREPNTGELFF.

This clonotype was seen only a few times. The CDR3 is CSAERAARDEQFF. The CDR3, as DNA: TGCAGTGCTGAGAGGGCGGCGAGGGATGAGCAGTTCTTC. V usage is TRBV20-1 and J usage is TRBJ2-1; TRBD2 is a possible D gene (5 bases). CDR1 is DFQATT and CDR2 is SNEGSKA in the germline V gene (reference sequence). The CDR3 is 13 amino acids. Trimming shortened V by 5 bases and J by 8 bases, and 16 bases separated the two germline ends.

This clonotype was detected ten times or more. V gene TRBV28 combines with J gene TRBJ2-7; D not resolved. Between the trimmed V and J ends, which lost 3 bases and 0 bases, there was a span of 12 bases. The CDR3 is made up of 15 amino acids. Looked up from germline, CDR1 is MDHEN and CDR2 is SYDVKM. CDR3 residues: CASSFAERSSYEQYF. CDR3 in DNA: TGTGCCAGCAGTTTCGCGGAAAGGAGCTCCTACGAGCAGTACTTC.

At least ten counts were recorded for this clonotype. This rearrangement joins TRBV20-1 to TRBJ2-3; 9 positions match TRBD1. CDR1 is DFQATT and CDR2 is SNEGSKA in the germline V gene (reference sequence). The V segment lost 6 bases and the J segment 4 bases; nucleotides outside the gene matches: 11. There are 15 residues in the CDR3. CDR3 sequence reads: CSADQNRGLADTQYF. The CDR3, as DNA: TGCAGTGCGGACCAGAACAGGGGGCTCGCAGATACGCAGTATTTT.

This clonotype was seen many times. J is TRBJ2-6 and V is TRBV12-3 or TRBV12-4; D not resolved. The germline V and J ends were trimmed by 6 bases and 2 bases, with 5 bases remaining between them. There are 13 residues in the CDR3. CDR3 nucleotides: TGTGCCAGCAGGCTTACTGGGGCCAACGTCCTGACTTTC. Protein product: CASRLTGANVLTF.

This clonotype was seen repeatedly, ten times or more. The chain uses TRBV20-1 and TRBJ2-6; D gene ambiguous. CDR1 is DFQATT, CDR2 SNEGSKA, per germline (reference sequence). The CDR3 runs 15 residues. V was clipped by 6 bases and J by 0 bases, with 12 bases between them. This chain's CDR3 is CSASDFDSGANVLTF. CDR3 bases: TGCAGTGCCTCAGACTTTGACTCTGGGGCCAACGTCCTGACTTTC.

This chain links TRBV20-1 with TRBJ1-3; 7 bases match TRBD1. Germline-derived CDR1 and CDR2 are DFQATT and SNEGSKA (reference sequence). The CDR3 extends over 15 amino acids. V shed 1 base, J shed 3 bases, and the junction held 6 bases outside the gene matches. CDR3 nucleotide sequence: TGCAGTGCTAGAGGGGCTACAGGGGATGGAAACACCATATATTTT. This translates into CSARGATGDGNTIYF.

The table lists this clonotype with many counts. This chain's CDR3 is CASSLGGDGEQYF. Here the CDR3 DNA reads TGTGCCAGCAGCTTAGGGGGGGACGGCGAGCAGTACTTC. The chain is built from TRBV7-2 and TRBJ2-7; D might be TRBD2 (6 bases). The ends were cut back, 1 base at V and 6 bases at J, with 10 bases in the middle. CDR3 length: 13 amino acids. The germline gives CDR1 SGHTA, CDR2 FQGNSA.

This clonotype has a handful of counts. This chain links TRBV6-5 with TRBJ2-7; D not certain. Germline values: CDR1 MNHEY, CDR2 SVGAGI. The CDR3 contains 13 residues. Trimming removed 0 bases at V and 3 bases at J, with 6 bases between. The CDR3 reads CASSYSRVYEQYF. DNA of the CDR3: TGTGCCAGCAGTTACTCCCGGGTCTACGAGCAGTACTTC.

This clonotype was observed at least ten times. The chain joins TRBV12-3 or TRBV12-4 to TRBJ2-1; possibly TRBD1 for D (5 bases). V dropped 2 bases and J dropped 8 bases, with 7 bases sitting between them. This CDR3 is 12 amino acids long. The CDR3: CASSLWGDEQFF. CDR3 in DNA: TGTGCCAGCAGTTTATGGGGCGATGAGCAGTTCTTC.

This clonotype was observed many times. The genes are TRBV5-1 and TRBJ1-1, with D perhaps matching TRBD1 (6 bases). Germline loops: CDR1 SGHRS, CDR2 YFSETQ. Trimming took 4 bases from V and 7 from J, leaving 14 bases between them. The CDR3 extends over 13 amino acids. CDR3 in DNA: TGCGCCAGCAGCCCACAGGGATTAGGTGAAGCTTTCTTT. This translates into CASSPQGLGEAFF.

This clonotype was detected only a few times. This rearrangement joins TRBV5-1 to TRBJ2-1; D unclear. CDR3 length: 15 residues. V was pared by 3 bases and J by 2 bases, with 12 bases between. Germline loops: CDR1 SGHRS, CDR2 YFSETQ. For the CDR3, the DNA is TGCGCCAGCAGCTCCCCTCCGGAAACCTACAATGAGCAGTTCTTC. This gives the protein CASSSPPETYNEQFF.

At least ten counts were recorded for this clonotype. The chain carries TRBV29-1 and TRBJ2-7, with D perhaps TRBD1 or TRBD2 (5 bases each). Trimming took off 6 bases at V and 3 bases at J, with 9 bases between the two ends. The CDR3 contains 11 residues. Germline V gene sequence: CDR1 SQVTM, CDR2 ANQGSEA. The CDR3 reads CSVMGVYEQYF. The DNA for the CDR3 is TGCAGCGTGATGGGGGTCTACGAGCAGTACTTC.

V gene TRBV20-1 combines with J gene TRBJ2-7, with D possibly matching TRBD1 (6 bases). Per the germline V gene, CDR1 is DFQATT and CDR2 is SNEGSKA (reference sequence). The V and J ends lost 6 bases and 6 bases respectively, with 18 bases between them. This CDR3 contains 13 residues. In nucleotides, the CDR3 is TGCAGTGCGCAGGGGACGGCCGGAGGCGAGCAGTACTTC. It codes for CSAQGTAGGEQYF.